This T cell receptor (beta chain) was recorded in a study of blood T cell repertoires in COVID-19. TCRdb's table, derived via immunoSEQ multiplex PCR, lists solely in-frame clones and lacks some. Of about 130,000 clones in the sample, about 86% were seen once. This clone has just a few counts. The source of this sequence is a woman between 45 and 60 years old with acute or convalescent COVID-19. The specimen sequenced was peripheral blood.

This chain's CDR3 is CASSSYSEPYEQYF. CDR3 in DNA: TGTGCCAGCAGCTCGTATTCCGAGCCCTACGAGCAGTACTTC. The chain links TRBV7-2 to TRBJ2-7; D is undetermined. CDR3 length equals 14 residues. Per germline, CDR1 SGHTA and CDR2 FQGNSA. The V end lost 4 bases, the J end lost 2 bases, and 12 bases lay between the germline ends.